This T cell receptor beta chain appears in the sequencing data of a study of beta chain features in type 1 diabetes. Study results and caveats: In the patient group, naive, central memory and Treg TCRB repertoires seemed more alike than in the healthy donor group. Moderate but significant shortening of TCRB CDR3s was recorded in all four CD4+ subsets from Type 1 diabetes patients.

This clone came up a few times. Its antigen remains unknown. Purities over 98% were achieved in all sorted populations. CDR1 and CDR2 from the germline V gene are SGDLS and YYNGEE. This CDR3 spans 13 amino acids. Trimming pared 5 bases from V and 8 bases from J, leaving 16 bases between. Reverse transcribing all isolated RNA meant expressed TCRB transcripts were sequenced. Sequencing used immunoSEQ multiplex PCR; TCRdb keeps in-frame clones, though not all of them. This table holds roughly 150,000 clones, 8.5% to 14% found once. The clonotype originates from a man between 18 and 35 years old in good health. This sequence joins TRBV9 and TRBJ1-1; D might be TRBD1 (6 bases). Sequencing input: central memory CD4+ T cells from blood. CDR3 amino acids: CASRSSGTSEAFF. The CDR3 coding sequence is TGTGCCAGCAGGAGTAGCGGGACATCCGAAGCTTTCTTT. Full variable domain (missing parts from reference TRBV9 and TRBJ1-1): DSGVTQTPKHLITATGQRVTLRCSPRSGDLSVYWYQQSLDQGLQFLIQYYNGEERAKGNILERFSAQQFPDLHSELNLSSLELGDSALYFCASRSSGTSEAFFGQGTRLTVV.